This T cell receptor (beta chain) was retrieved from a study of cytomegalovirus exposure and HLA in healthy donors. Findings of the study overall: For cytomegalovirus status, the classifier reportedly gave diagnoses with high specificity and sensitivity. One variant, a missense change in DCLRE1C, was linked in a later analysis to TCR beta V- and J-gene trimming. Per a later analysis, about 18,000 TCR beta sequences showed association with HLA alleles at 0.05 false discovery rate. Researchers counted 150 to 200 TCR beta chains as cytomegalovirus-associated.

The study ran its PCR with 60 Vbeta and 13 Jbeta primers. Using immunoSEQ multiplex PCR, the repertoire was profiled, and TCRdb retains in-frame clones only, with some absent. The data contain 150,000 to 200,000 clones, roughly 77% of them singletons. This clone was detected only a few times. Its antigen is unknown. Germline V lookup: CDR1 MNHEY, CDR2 SMNVEV (reference sequence). V was cut by 4 bases and J by 5 bases, with 15 bases left in between. The CDR3 loop spans 15 amino acids. The material sequenced was PBMCs. The clonotype was recovered from a man aged 18 to 30 in good health and CMV-seropositive. The chain recombines TRBV27 with TRBJ2-1, with D hard to call. The CDR3: CASSSLSPANNEQFF. The CDR3 DNA is TGTGCCAGCAGTTCTCTATCTCCAGCGAACAATGAGCAGTTCTTC.